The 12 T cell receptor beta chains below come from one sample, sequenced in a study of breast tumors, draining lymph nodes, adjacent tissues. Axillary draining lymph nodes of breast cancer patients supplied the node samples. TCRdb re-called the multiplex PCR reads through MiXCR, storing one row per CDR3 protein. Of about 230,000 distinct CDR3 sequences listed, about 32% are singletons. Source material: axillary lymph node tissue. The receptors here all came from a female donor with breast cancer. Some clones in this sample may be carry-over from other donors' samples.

The CDR3 reads CASSFPEGETQYF. In DNA, the CDR3 is TGTGCCAGCAGTTTCCCGGAAGGAGAGACCCAGTACTTC. V and J are TRBV12-3 or TRBV12-4 and TRBJ2-5; D not certain. The CDR3 is 13 amino acids. Trimming took off 3 bases at V and 4 bases at J, with 9 bases between the two ends.

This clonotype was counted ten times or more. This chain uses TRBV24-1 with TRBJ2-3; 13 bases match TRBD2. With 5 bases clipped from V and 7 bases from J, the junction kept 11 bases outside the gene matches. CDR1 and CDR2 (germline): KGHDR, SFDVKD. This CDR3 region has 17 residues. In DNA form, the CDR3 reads TGTGCCACCAGTGGTGAGACTAGCGGGAGGAAATTCTATACGCAGTATTTT. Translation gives CATSGETSGRKFYTQYF.

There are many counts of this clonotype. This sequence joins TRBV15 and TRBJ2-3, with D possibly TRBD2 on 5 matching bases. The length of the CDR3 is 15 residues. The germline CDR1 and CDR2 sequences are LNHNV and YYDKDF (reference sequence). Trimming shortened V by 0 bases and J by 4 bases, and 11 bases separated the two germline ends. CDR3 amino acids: CATSRDSGRADTQYF. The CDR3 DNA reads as TGTGCCACCAGCAGAGATTCGGGGAGAGCAGATACGCAGTATTTT.

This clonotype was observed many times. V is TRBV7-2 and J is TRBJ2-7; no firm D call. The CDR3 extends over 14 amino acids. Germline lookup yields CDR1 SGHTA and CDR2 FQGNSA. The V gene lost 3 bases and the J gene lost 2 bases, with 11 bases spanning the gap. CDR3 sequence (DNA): TGTGCCAGCAGCTTGGGTAACAACCCCTACGAGCAGTACTTC. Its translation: CASSLGNNPYEQYF.

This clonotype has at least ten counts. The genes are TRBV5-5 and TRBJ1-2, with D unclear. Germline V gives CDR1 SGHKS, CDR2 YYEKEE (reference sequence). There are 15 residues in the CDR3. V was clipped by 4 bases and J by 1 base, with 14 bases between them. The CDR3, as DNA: TGTGCCAGCAGCCCCCGGGCGGGATTTAACTATGGCTACACCTTC. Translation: CASSPRAGFNYGYTF.

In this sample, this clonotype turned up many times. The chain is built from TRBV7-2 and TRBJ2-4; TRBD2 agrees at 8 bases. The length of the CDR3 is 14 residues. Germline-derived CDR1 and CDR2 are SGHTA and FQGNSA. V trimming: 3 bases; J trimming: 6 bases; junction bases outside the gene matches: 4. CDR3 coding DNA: TGTGCCAGCAGCTTGGCGGGAGGAGGAAACATTCAGTACTTC. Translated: CASSLAGGGNIQYF.

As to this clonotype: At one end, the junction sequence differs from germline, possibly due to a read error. The CDR3 sequence is CAWGVPRSGANVLTF. CDR3 coding DNA: TGTGCCTGGGGTGTACCCAGGTCCGGGGCCAACGTCCTGACTTTC. The V call is TRBV30, the J call TRBJ2-6; D is unresolved. The CDR3 loop spans 15 amino acids. Germline CDR1 is GTSNPN and CDR2 is SVGIG (reference sequence).

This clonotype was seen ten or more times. This chain's CDR3 is CASTTGGSGNTIYF. The CDR3 DNA is TGCGCCAGTACCACAGGGGGCTCTGGAAACACCATATATTTT. The V call is TRBV5-1, the J call TRBJ1-3, with 8 bases fitting TRBD1. The V segment lost 8 bases and the J segment 0 bases; nucleotides outside the gene matches: 4. Germline V gives CDR1 SGHRS, CDR2 YFSETQ. The CDR3 sequence is 14 residues long.

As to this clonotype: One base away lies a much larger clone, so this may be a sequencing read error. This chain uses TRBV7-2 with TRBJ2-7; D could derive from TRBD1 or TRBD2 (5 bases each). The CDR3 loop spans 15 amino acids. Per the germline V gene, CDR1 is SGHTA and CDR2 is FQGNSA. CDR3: CASSQERGRSYKQYF. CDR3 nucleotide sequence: TGTGCCAGCAGCCAAGAACGGGGACGCTCCTACAAGCAGTACTTC. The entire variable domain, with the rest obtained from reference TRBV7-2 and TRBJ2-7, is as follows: GAGVSQSPSNKVTEKGKDVELRCDPISGHTALYWYRQSLGQGLEFLIYFQGNSAPDKSGLPSDRFSAERTGGSVSTLTIQRTQQEDSAVYLCASSQERGRSYKQYFGPGTRLTVT.

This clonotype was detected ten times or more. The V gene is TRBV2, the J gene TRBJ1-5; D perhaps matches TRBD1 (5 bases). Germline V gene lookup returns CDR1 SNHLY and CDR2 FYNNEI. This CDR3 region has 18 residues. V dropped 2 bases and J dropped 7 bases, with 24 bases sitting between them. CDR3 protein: CASSELLTGPGMKQPQHF. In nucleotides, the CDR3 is TGTGCCAGCAGTGAACTTCTAACGGGACCGGGGATGAAACAGCCCCAGCATTTT.

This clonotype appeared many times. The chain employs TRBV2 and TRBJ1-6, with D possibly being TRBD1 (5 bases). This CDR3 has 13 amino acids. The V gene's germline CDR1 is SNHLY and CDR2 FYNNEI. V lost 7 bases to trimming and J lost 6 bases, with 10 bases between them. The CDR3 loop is CASIPGPNSPLHF. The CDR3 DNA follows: TGTGCCAGCATACCGGGACCTAATTCACCCCTCCACTTT.

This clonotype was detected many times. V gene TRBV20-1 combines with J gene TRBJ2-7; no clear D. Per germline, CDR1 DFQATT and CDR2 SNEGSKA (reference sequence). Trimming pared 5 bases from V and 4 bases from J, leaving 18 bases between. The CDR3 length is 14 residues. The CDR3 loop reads CSAVDVLESYEQYF. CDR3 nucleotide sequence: TGCAGTGCTGTAGATGTCCTAGAGTCATACGAGCAGTACTTC.